One and the same sample provided the 7 T cell receptor beta chains below, sequenced in a study of shared clonotypes between healthy human individuals. Some clones are missing from TCRdb's copy, which holds only in-frame ones; the method was immunoSEQ multiplex PCR. The profile covers some 500,000 clones, with more than 95% appearing a single time and approximately 0.067% taken by the ten largest. Sequencing used naive CD4+ T cells sorted from blood. Sample subset: CD45RA+ positively selected. Every receptor here comes from a woman aged 25 to 39 in good health.

This chain uses TRBV29-1 with TRBJ2-7; 9 nucleotides align to TRBD2. V trimming: 1 base; J trimming: 9 bases; junction bases outside the gene matches: 4. There are 12 residues in the CDR3. Germline lookup yields CDR1 SQVTM and CDR2 ANQGSEA. CDR3 protein: CSVEVLAGRQYF. The CDR3, as DNA: TGCAGCGTTGAAGTTCTAGCGGGAAGGCAGTACTTC.

The chain has TRBV5-1 and TRBJ2-7; tentatively, D is TRBD1 or TRBD2 (6 bases each). Trimming removed 1 base at V and 4 bases at J, with 12 bases between. Germline V gene data show CDR1 as SGHRS and CDR2 as YFSETQ. This CDR3 contains 14 residues. CDR3 sequence reads: CASSLRGQAYEQYF. The CDR3 coding sequence is TGCGCCAGCAGCTTGCGGGGGCAGGCGTACGAGCAGTACTTC. Based on the CDR3 plus reference TRBV5-1 and TRBJ2-7, the full variable domain is KAGVTQTPRYLIKTRGQQVTLSCSPISGHRSVSWYQQTPGQGLQFLFEYFSETQRNKGNFPGRFSGRQFSNSRSEMNVSTLELGDSALYLCASSLRGQAYEQYFGPGTRLTVT.

This chain connects TRBV15 to TRBJ1-3, with 7 bases lining up with TRBD1. The ends lost 5 bases at V and 4 bases at J; junction bases unmatched: 2. Germline V gene data show CDR1 as LNHNV and CDR2 as YYDKDF (reference sequence). This CDR3 spans 13 amino acids. Here the CDR3 DNA reads TGTGCCACCAGCGACAGGGCAGGAAACACCATATATTTT. It yields the protein CATSDRAGNTIYF.

V usage is TRBV18 and J usage is TRBJ1-2, with TRBD1 identical over 9 bases. V lost 11 bases, J lost 4 bases, and 11 bases stayed unmatched. CDR1 is KGHSH, CDR2 LQKENI, per germline. CDR3 size: 14 residues. CDR3 protein: CAGSNTGGSYGYTF. CDR3 DNA: TGTGCCGGTTCCAATACAGGGGGCAGCTATGGCTACACCTTC.

The V call is TRBV7-8, the J call TRBJ1-5; no clear D. There are 16 residues in the CDR3. V lost 1 base and J 0 bases, leaving 10 bases between the germline ends. Per germline, CDR1 SGHVS and CDR2 FQNEAQ. This CDR3 reads CASSLEGRASNQPQHF. The CDR3 nucleotides are TGTGCCAGCAGCTTAGAGGGCAGAGCTAGCAATCAGCCCCAGCATTTT.

The rearrangement links TRBV2 to TRBJ2-2; possible D gene TRBD2, 6 bases. CDR1 is SNHLY and CDR2 is FYNNEI in the germline V gene. CDR3 length equals 13 residues. Trimming pared 6 bases from V and 4 bases from J, leaving 9 bases between. CDR3 DNA: TGTGCCAGCAGGGAGGGACCCACCGGGGAGCTGTTTTTT. Amino acids: CASREGPTGELFF.

The chain links TRBV7-2 to TRBJ2-7; 9 bases map to TRBD1. The CDR3 has 15 amino acids. Germline lookup yields CDR1 SGHTA and CDR2 FQGNSA. The trim removed 6 bases at V and 3 bases at J, leaving 9 bases unmatched. CDR3 DNA: TGTGCCAGCAGAGTGAACAGGGGGCGGCTCTACGAGCAGTACTTC. Translating it yields CASRVNRGRLYEQYF.